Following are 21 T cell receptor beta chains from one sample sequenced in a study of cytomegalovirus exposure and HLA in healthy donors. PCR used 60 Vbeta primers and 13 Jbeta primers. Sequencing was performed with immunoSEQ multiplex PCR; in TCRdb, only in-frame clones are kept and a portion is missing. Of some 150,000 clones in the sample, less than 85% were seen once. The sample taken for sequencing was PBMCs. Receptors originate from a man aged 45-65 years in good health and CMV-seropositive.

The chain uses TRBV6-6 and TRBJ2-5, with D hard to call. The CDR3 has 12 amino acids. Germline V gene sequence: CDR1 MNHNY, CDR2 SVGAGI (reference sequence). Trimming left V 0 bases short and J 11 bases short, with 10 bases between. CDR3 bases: TGTGCCAGCAGTTACTCGATCGGTGAGCAGTACTTC. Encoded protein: CASSYSIGEQYF.

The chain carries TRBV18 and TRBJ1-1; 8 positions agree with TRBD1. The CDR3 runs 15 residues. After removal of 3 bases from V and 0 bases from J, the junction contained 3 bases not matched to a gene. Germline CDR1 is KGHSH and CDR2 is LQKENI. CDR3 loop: CASSPQDRVNTEAFF. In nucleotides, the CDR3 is TGTGCCAGCTCACCGCAGGACAGGGTGAACACTGAAGCTTTCTTT.

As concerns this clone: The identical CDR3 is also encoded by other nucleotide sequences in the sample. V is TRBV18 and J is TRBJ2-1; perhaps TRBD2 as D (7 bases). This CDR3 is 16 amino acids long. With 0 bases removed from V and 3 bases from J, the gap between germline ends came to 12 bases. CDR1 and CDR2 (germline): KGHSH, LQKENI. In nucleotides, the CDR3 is TGTGCCAGCTCACCACCGGGAGGGGGAGGCTACAATGAGCAGTTCTTC. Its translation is CASSPPGGGGYNEQFF.

This chain's CDR3 is CAWSQDREKLFF. Written as DNA, the CDR3 is TGTGCCTGGAGCCAGGACAGGGAAAAACTGTTTTTT. V gene TRBV30 combines with J gene TRBJ1-4; 7 bases fit TRBD1. The length of the CDR3 is 12 residues. Germline values: CDR1 GTSNPN, CDR2 SVGIG (reference sequence). J was trimmed by 8 bases and V by 3 bases; bases with no gene match: 3. Drawing the rest from reference TRBV30 and TRBJ1-4, the complete variable domain is SQTIHQWPATLVQPVGSPLSLECTVEGTSNPNLYWYRQAAGRGLQLLFYSVGIGQISSEVPQNLSASRPQDRQFILSSKKLLLSDSGFYLCAWSQDREKLFFGSGTQLSVL.

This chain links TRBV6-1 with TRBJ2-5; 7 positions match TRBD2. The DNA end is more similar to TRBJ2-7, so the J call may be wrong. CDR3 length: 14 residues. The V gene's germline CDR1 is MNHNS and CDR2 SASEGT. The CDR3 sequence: CASSVGRGVSEQYF. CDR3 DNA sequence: TGTGCCAGCAGTGTGGGGAGGGGAGTAAGCGAGCAGTACTTC.

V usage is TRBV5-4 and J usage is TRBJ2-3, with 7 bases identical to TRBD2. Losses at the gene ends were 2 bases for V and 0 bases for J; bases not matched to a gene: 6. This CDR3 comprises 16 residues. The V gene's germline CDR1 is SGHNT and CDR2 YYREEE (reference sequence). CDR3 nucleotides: TGTGCCAGCAGCTTACGGCGGGAGAGCAGCACAGATACGCAGTATTTT. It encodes CASSLRRESSTDTQYF.

CDR3 in DNA: TGTGCCTGGAATCGGGCGCTAGCGGGAGGCAATGAGCAGTTCTTC. It is translated as CAWNRALAGGNEQFF. The rearrangement joins TRBV30 to TRBJ2-1, with 11 bases lining up with TRBD2. This CDR3 comprises 15 residues. V gave up 4 bases and J gave up 6 bases; unmatched junction bases: 8. CDR1 is GTSNPN, CDR2 SVGIG, per germline (reference sequence).

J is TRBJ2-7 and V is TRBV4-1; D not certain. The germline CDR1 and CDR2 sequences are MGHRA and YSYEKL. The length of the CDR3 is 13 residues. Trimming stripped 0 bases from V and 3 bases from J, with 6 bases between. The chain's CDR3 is CASSQDPVYEQYF. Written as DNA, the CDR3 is TGCGCCAGCAGCCAAGATCCAGTCTACGAGCAGTACTTC.

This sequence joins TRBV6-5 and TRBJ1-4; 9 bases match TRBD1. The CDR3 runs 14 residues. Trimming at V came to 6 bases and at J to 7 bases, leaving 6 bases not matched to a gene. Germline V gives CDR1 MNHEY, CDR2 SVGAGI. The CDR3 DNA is TGTGCCAGCAGCAGGGACAGGGAGAGTGAAAAACTGTTTTTT. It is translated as CASSRDRESEKLFF.

CDR3 sequence: CASSPTEAGGFNEQFF. The CDR3 DNA reads TGTGCCAGCAGCCCTACTGAAGCGGGAGGATTCAATGAGCAGTTCTTC. V and J are TRBV7-3 and TRBJ2-1, with TRBD2 identical over 9 bases. The trim removed 5 bases at V and 6 bases at J, leaving 11 bases unmatched. This CDR3 contains 16 residues. Germline V gene data show CDR1 as SGHTA and CDR2 as FQGTGA. Based on the CDR3 plus reference TRBV7-3 and TRBJ2-1, the full variable domain is GAGVSQTPSNKVTEKGKYVELRCDPISGHTALYWYRQSLGQGPEFLIYFQGTGAADDSGLPNDRFFAVRPEGSVSTLKIQRTERGDSAVYLCASSPTEAGGFNEQFFGPGTRLTVL.

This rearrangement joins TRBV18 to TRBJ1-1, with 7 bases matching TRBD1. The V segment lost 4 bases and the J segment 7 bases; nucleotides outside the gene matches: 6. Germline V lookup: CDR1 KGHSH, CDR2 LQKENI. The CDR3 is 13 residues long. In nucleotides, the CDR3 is TGTGCCAGCTCACTTGGACAGGAAATTGAAGCTTTCTTT. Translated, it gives CASSLGQEIEAFF.

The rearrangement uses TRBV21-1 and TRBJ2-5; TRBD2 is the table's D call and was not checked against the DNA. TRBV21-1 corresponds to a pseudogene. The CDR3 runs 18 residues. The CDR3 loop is CASSNPFVQREILETQYF. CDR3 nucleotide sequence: TGTGCCAGCAGTAATCCATTTGTACAGCGGGAGATTCTCGAGACCCAGTACTTC.

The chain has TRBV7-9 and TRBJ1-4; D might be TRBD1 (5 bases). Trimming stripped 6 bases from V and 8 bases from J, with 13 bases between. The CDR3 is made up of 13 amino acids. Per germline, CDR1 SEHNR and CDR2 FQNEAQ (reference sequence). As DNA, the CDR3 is TGTGCCAGCAGTCCAGGGATCTGGGAAAAACTGTTTTTT. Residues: CASSPGIWEKLFF.

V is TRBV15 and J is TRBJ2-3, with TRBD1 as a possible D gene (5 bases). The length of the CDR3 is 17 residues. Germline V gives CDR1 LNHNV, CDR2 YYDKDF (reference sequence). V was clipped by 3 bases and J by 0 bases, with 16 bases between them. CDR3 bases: TGTGCCACCAGCAGGTCAACCACGACAGATAGCACAGATACGCAGTATTTT. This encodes CATSRSTTTDSTDTQYF.

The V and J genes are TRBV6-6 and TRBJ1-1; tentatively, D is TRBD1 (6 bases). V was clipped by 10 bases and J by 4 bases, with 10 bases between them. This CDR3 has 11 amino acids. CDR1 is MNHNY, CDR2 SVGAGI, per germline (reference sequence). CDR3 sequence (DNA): TGTGCCACCACCAGGGGCACTGAAGCTTTCTTT. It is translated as CATTRGTEAFF.

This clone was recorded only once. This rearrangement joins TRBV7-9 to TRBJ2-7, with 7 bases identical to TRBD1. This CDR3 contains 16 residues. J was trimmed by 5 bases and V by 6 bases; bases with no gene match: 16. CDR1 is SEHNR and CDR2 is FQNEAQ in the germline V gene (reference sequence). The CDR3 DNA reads TGTGCCAGCAGTTGGACAGGTCGTCTTCTCGTACACGAGCAGTACTTC. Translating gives CASSWTGRLLVHEQYF.

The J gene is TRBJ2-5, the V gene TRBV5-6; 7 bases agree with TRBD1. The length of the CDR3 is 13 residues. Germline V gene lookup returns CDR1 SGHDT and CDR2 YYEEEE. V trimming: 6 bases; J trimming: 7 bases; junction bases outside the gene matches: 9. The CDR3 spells CASIGTALGTQYF. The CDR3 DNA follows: TGTGCCAGCATCGGGACAGCCCTGGGGACCCAGTACTTC.

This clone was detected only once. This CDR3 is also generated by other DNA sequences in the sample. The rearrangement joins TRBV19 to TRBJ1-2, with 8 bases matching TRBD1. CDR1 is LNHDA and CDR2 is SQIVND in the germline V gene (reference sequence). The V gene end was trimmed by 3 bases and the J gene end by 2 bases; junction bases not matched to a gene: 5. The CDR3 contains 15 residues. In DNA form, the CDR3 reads TGTGCCAGTAGTATCGCGCCAGGGGGCAACTATGGCTACACCTTC. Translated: CASSIAPGGNYGYTF.

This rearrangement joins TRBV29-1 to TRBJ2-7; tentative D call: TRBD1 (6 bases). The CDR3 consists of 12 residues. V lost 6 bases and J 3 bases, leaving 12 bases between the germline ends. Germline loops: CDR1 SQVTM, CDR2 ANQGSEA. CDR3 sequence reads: CSVPGHSYEQYF. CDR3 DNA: TGCAGCGTACCGGGACATAGCTACGAGCAGTACTTC.

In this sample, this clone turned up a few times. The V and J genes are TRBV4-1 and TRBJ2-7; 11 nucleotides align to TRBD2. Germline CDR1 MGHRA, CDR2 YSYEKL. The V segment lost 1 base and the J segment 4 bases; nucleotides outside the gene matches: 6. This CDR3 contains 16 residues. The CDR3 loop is CASSQGTSGSRYEQYF. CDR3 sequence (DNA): TGCGCCAGCAGCCAAGGCACTAGCGGGAGCAGGTACGAGCAGTACTTC.

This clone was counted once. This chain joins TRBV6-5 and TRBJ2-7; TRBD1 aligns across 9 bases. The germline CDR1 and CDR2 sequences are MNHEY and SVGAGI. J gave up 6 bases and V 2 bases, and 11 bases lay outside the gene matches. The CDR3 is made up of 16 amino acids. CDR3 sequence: CASSYLPSGQGGEQYF. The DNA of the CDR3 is TGTGCCAGCAGTTACCTCCCGTCGGGACAGGGTGGCGAGCAGTACTTC.